This T cell receptor beta chain appears in the sequencing data of a study of blood T cell repertoires in COVID-19. Across the study: COVID-19 samples, acute and convalescent, were from the United States, Italy and Spain. Nucleic acid was either cDNA or gDNA, and it came from T cells, B-cell-depleted T cells, or PBMCs.

Germline CDR1 KGHSH, CDR2 LQKENI. CDR3 length equals 15 residues. V gave up 2 bases and J gave up 4 bases, with 14 bases separating them. In the original workflow: Researchers report that nucleated cell counts were estimated from reference gene primer amplification. The repertoire was sequenced with immunoSEQ multiplex PCR; TCRdb's copy has only in-frame clones and lacks some. That table gives V, J and clone size, and the DNA gave D and trimming. The sample holds over 15,000 clones, approximately 88% seen once. This clonotype was obtained from a man aged 55 to 70 with acute or convalescent COVID-19. Sequencing was done on a sample of peripheral blood. V usage is TRBV18 and J usage is TRBJ1-1; weak D call: TRBD1 (6 bases). The CDR3 DNA sequence: TGTGCCAGCTCACCATCTACAGGGCCCGCCACTGAAGCTTTCTTT. Protein: CASSPSTGPATEAFF.